The 27 T cell receptor beta chains given below trace back to one sample, sequenced in a study of blood T cells in healthy people across ages (dated by TCRdb to the mid-2010s). Library generation was performed with 5' RACE. TCRdb shows the sequencer as Illumina HiSeq 2500. A second PCR of about 6 to 11 cycles was performed with a sample-barcoded 5' primer and a J-beta primer mix. TCRdb reprocessing: public reads trimmed at Q25 with fastp, clones called with MiXCR, in-frame beta chains kept. A single entry per CDR3 protein holds the most common genes and DNA from its merged rows. The sample includes about 2 million distinct CDR3 sequences, with about 50% observed a single time. The ten largest clones represent approximately 2% of the sample. The sample was blood. These receptors all stem from a woman aged 40-49 years in good health.

This chain joins TRBV6-5 and TRBJ1-1; 9 bases line up with TRBD1. From germline, CDR1 is MNHEY and CDR2 SVGAGI. V was pared by 6 bases and J by 1 base, with 6 bases of the junction left unmatched. This CDR3 contains 15 residues. The CDR3 sequence is CASRSRDRENTEAFF. The DNA of the CDR3 is TGTGCCAGCAGATCCAGGGACAGGGAGAACACTGAAGCTTTCTTT.

The chain joins TRBV7-2 to TRBJ2-1; TRBD2 agrees at 8 bases. The germline CDR1 and CDR2 sequences are SGHTA and FQGNSA. The length of the CDR3 is 15 residues. The V gene end was trimmed by 3 bases and the J gene end by 6 bases; junction bases not matched to a gene: 7. The CDR3 loop is CASSFVRGGVNEQFF. The DNA for the CDR3 is TGTGCCAGCAGCTTTGTCCGGGGGGGCGTCAATGAGCAGTTCTTC.

V usage is TRBV27 and J usage is TRBJ1-6; 9 bases match TRBD1. From germline, CDR1 is MNHEY and CDR2 SMNVEV (reference sequence). The CDR3 is 15 amino acids. With 4 bases clipped from V and 10 bases from J, the junction kept 8 bases outside the gene matches. The CDR3 bases are TGTGCCAGCAGTTCCCCCGACAGGGGGAGGTCACCCCTCCACTTT. Translated: CASSSPDRGRSPLHF.

The V call is TRBV4-1, the J call TRBJ1-2; D might be TRBD1 (5 bases). Germline lookup yields CDR1 MGHRA and CDR2 YSYEKL. The V and J ends lost 3 bases and 4 bases respectively, with 12 bases between them. This CDR3 is 14 amino acids long. The CDR3 reads CASSHGTFLYGYTF. CDR3 in DNA: TGCGCCAGCAGCCATGGGACCTTTCTCTATGGCTACACCTTC.

The rearrangement links TRBV7-2 to TRBJ2-3, with 8 bases fitting TRBD1. Germline assignment: CDR1 SGHTA and CDR2 FQGNSA. There are 10 residues in the CDR3. V lost 9 bases to trimming and J lost 14 bases; unmatched junction nucleotides: 7. The CDR3 is CASGQGSRYF. CDR3 sequence (DNA): TGTGCCAGTGGACAGGGTTCAAGGTATTTT. Based on the CDR3 plus reference TRBV7-2 and TRBJ2-3, the full variable domain is GAGVSQSPSNKVTEKGKDVELRCDPISGHTALYWYRQSLGQGLEFLIYFQGNSAPDKSGLPSDRFSAERTGGSVSTLTIQRTQQEDSAVYLCASGQGSRYFGPGTRLTVL.

The J gene is TRBJ2-1, the V gene TRBV28, with D perhaps TRBD1 or TRBD2 (6 bases each). Trimming left V 7 bases short and J 13 bases short, with 23 bases between. The CDR3 has 14 amino acids. CDR1 and CDR2 (germline): MDHEN, SYDVKM. The CDR3 DNA sequence: TGTGCCAGCACCCCCGGAGGGGGGCGAGAGACCCAGTTCTTC. Its protein product is CASTPGGGRETQFF.

This chain joins TRBV7-2 and TRBJ2-1; 14 bases map to TRBD2. CDR3 length equals 17 residues. In germline, CDR1 is SGHTA, CDR2 FQGNSA. The V gene end was trimmed by 2 bases and the J gene end by 4 bases; junction bases not matched to a gene: 4. The CDR3 DNA reads as TGTGCCAGCAGCTTACTGGGACTAGCGGGGGTATACAATGAGCAGTTCTTC. The encoded protein is CASSLLGLAGVYNEQFF.

In the case of this clonotype: A much larger clone lies a single base off, so this may be a read error. The chain recombines TRBV29-1 with TRBJ2-5, with D unresolved. The length of the CDR3 is 13 residues. The germline gives CDR1 SQVTM, CDR2 ANQGSEA. V gave up 7 bases and J gave up 11 bases, with 23 bases separating them. CDR3 sequence: CSGAKDGPSEQYF. The CDR3 coding sequence is TGCAGCGGTGCTAAGGACGGGCCCTCTGAGCAGTACTTC.

V gene TRBV11-2 combines with J gene TRBJ2-1; D gene unclear. Germline-derived CDR1 and CDR2 are SGHAT and FQNNGV. Trimming removed 5 bases from V and 5 bases from J, with 16 bases in between. This CDR3 has 15 amino acids. DNA of the CDR3: TGTGCCAGCAGCCTCTATGAGGCTAACGACAATGAGCAGTTCTTC. It yields the protein CASSLYEANDNEQFF.

The chain has TRBV7-3 and TRBJ2-1; 7 bases align to TRBD1. The CDR3 has 15 residues. From germline, CDR1 is SGHTA and CDR2 FQGTGA. The V and J ends lost 4 bases and 3 bases, in that order; junction bases with no gene match: 6. The CDR3: CASSSSTGNYNEQFF. The DNA of the CDR3 is TGTGCCAGCAGCTCTTCGACAGGGAACTACAATGAGCAGTTCTTC.

V and J are TRBV7-2 and TRBJ2-7; D perhaps matches TRBD2 (7 bases). Matching the DNA end better, TRBJ2-5 makes the J call doubtful. The CDR3 consists of 15 residues. In germline, CDR1 is SGHTA, CDR2 FQGNSA. The CDR3 loop reads CASSPRGGRAETQYF. CDR3 sequence (DNA): TGTGCCAGCAGCCCTAGGGGGGGGCGGGCTGAGACCCAGTACTTC.

The chain carries TRBV6-5 and TRBJ2-5; TRBD1 might be the D (6 bases). This CDR3 region has 15 residues. The ends were cut back, 6 bases at V and 1 base at J, with 15 bases in the middle. Per the germline V gene, CDR1 is MNHEY and CDR2 is SVGAGI. CDR3 loop: CASSPQGPPQETQYF. The DNA for the CDR3 is TGTGCCAGCAGCCCACAGGGACCCCCCCAAGAGACCCAGTACTTC.

The V call is TRBV6-5, the J call TRBJ1-2; D is undetermined. The CDR3 runs to 16 residues. V was cut by 0 bases and J by 1 base, with 12 bases left in between. Germline loops: CDR1 MNHEY, CDR2 SVGAGI. The CDR3 bases are TGTGCCAGCAGTTACTCGGAAGGGCTGGGTAACTATGGCTACACCTTC. It yields the protein CASSYSEGLGNYGYTF.

This clonotype has more than one count but fewer than ten. The chain links TRBV7-2 to TRBJ1-2, with 7 bases that match TRBD1. With V trimmed by 3 bases and J by 6 bases, 22 bases remained unmatched. Germline V gives CDR1 SGHTA, CDR2 FQGNSA. The CDR3 has 19 residues. This chain's CDR3 is CASSFPDRIPFRTGHGYTF. For the CDR3, the DNA is TGTGCCAGCAGCTTCCCGGACAGGATACCCTTCCGGACAGGACATGGCTACACCTTC.

This clonotype was counted between two and nine times. This chain links TRBV28 with TRBJ2-7; 7 bases line up with TRBD2. V was clipped by 7 bases and J by 7 bases; unmatched bases: 13. From germline, CDR1 is MDHEN and CDR2 SYDVKM. The CDR3 contains 14 residues. CDR3 in DNA: TGTGCCAGCACCAGAGCGGGGTCCACGAGGGAGCAGTACTTC. Protein product: CASTRAGSTREQYF.

The chain recombines TRBV24-1 with TRBJ2-3, with D possibly being TRBD2 (7 bases). CDR3 length equals 17 residues. From germline, CDR1 is KGHDR and CDR2 SFDVKD. The V gene lost 1 base and the J gene lost 0 bases, with 13 bases spanning the gap. CDR3 amino acids: CATSDLGGGLSTDTQYF. CDR3 coding DNA: TGTGCCACCAGTGATTTAGGGGGGGGGCTTAGCACAGATACGCAGTATTTT.

The chain is built from TRBV5-1 and TRBJ2-7; no clear D. The CDR3 length is 14 residues. The germline gives CDR1 SGHRS, CDR2 YFSETQ. The ends were cut back, 0 bases at V and 4 bases at J, with 11 bases in the middle. Written as DNA, the CDR3 is TGCGCCAGCAGCTTGGGATCACCAATTTACGAGCAGTACTTC. It translates to CASSLGSPIYEQYF.

The rearrangement uses TRBV12-3 or TRBV12-4 and TRBJ2-7; no definite D call. This CDR3 is 11 amino acids long. The V end was cut by 7 bases, the J end by 7 bases, with 11 bases between. CDR3 nucleotides: TGTGCCAGCATCGGAGACAATGAGCAGTACTTC. It translates to CASIGDNEQYF.

This clonotype was seen only a few times. The rearrangement joins TRBV21-1 to TRBJ2-7; the DNA was not used to check the table's D call, TRBD1. TRBV21-1 is assigned pseudogene status. The CDR3 extends over 14 amino acids. This CDR3 reads CASSMRGHTYEQYF. For the CDR3, the DNA is TGTGCCAGCAGCATGCGGGGGCACACCTACGAGCAGTACTTC.

The V call is TRBV28, the J call TRBJ2-3; no reliable D call. Looked up from germline, CDR1 is MDHEN and CDR2 is SYDVKM. This CDR3 has 13 amino acids. The V end was cut by 3 bases, the J end by 4 bases, with 8 bases between. CDR3 protein: CASSFLGPDTQYF. In DNA, the CDR3 is TGTGCCAGCAGTTTCCTCGGGCCAGATACGCAGTATTTT.

This chain joins TRBV7-2 and TRBJ2-1, with 11 bases matching TRBD2. Trimming removed 1 base from V and 7 bases from J; junction bases left unmatched: 9. The CDR3 covers 17 residues. CDR1 is SGHTA, CDR2 FQGNSA, per germline. Here the CDR3 reads CASSLGGFLAGGNEQFF. The CDR3 nucleotides read TGTGCCAGCAGCTTAGGGGGGTTCCTAGCGGGGGGTAATGAGCAGTTCTTC.

The CDR3 loop is CASSYLAGAETQYF. In DNA form, the CDR3 reads TGTGCCAGCAGTTACCTAGCTGGGGCGGAGACCCAGTACTTC. The V call is TRBV7-2, the J call TRBJ2-5, with D perhaps given as TRBD1 or TRBD2 (5 bases each). Trimming cost V 6 bases and J 5 bases, with 16 bases left between them. Germline V gives CDR1 SGHTA, CDR2 FQGNSA. There are 14 residues in the CDR3. Using reference TRBV7-2 and TRBJ2-5 for the parts outside the CDR3, the full variable domain is GAGVSQSPSNKVTEKGKDVELRCDPISGHTALYWYRQSLGQGLEFLIYFQGNSAPDKSGLPSDRFSAERTGGSVSTLTIQRTQQEDSAVYLCASSYLAGAETQYFGPGTRLLVL.

CDR3 coding DNA: TGTGCCAGCAGTGGAAGGACGGGAGGCGGGCAGTACTTC. As protein: CASSGRTGGGQYF. The V call is TRBV27, the J call TRBJ2-5; 7 bases agree with TRBD2. The germline CDR1 and CDR2 sequences are MNHEY and SMNVEV (reference sequence). The CDR3 is made up of 13 amino acids. Trimming removed 5 bases from V and 11 bases from J; junction bases left unmatched: 11.

In regard to this clonotype: Germline and junction disagree at one end, which may indicate a read error. The gene calls are TRBV6-2 or TRBV6-3 and TRBJ1-2; 8 nucleotides match TRBD1. Germline V gives CDR1 MNHEY, CDR2 SVGEGT. The CDR3 totals 13 residues. CDR3 in DNA: TGTGCCTGCAGTCAGAGACAGGGGACACGCTACACCTTC. Translated, it gives CACSQRQGTRYTF.

The genes are TRBV27 and TRBJ1-2; 7 bases align to TRBD1. CDR1 and CDR2 from the germline V gene are MNHEY and SMNVEV (reference sequence). The CDR3 consists of 13 residues. V gave up 8 bases and J gave up 5 bases; unmatched junction bases: 8. The CDR3 sequence: CASGRSGQYGYTF. The CDR3 DNA reads TGTGCCAGCGGGCGCTCGGGACAGTATGGCTACACCTTC.

This CDR3 reads CASNGLAGVNEQFF. The CDR3 DNA is TGCGCCAGCAATGGACTAGCGGGGGTAAATGAGCAGTTCTTC. The chain joins TRBV10-2 to TRBJ2-1, with 13 bases that match TRBD2. This CDR3 has 14 residues. Germline CDR1 is WSHSY and CDR2 is SAAADI. V was pared by 7 bases and J by 7 bases, with 4 bases of the junction left unmatched.

This chain uses TRBV7-2 with TRBJ2-5; D assignment may be TRBD1 or TRBD2 (5 bases each). Trimming stripped 4 bases from V and 6 bases from J, with 18 bases between. Germline V gives CDR1 SGHTA, CDR2 FQGNSA. The CDR3 has 15 amino acids. Here the CDR3 reads CASSSLRDRPQTQYF. In DNA, the CDR3 is TGTGCCAGCAGCTCGCTCCGGGACCGACCGCAGACCCAGTACTTC.